The 13 T cell receptor beta chains below were found in one sample sequenced in a study of blood T cell repertoires in COVID-19. Generated by immunoSEQ multiplex PCR, the TCRdb table keeps only in-frame clones and is missing some. The sample records about 170,000 clones, approximately 85% being singletons. The sequenced sample was peripheral blood. The receptors were sampled from an elderly man with COVID-19, enrolled during active disease.

The chain recombines TRBV5-1 with TRBJ1-3; TRBD1 might be the D (6 bases). The CDR3 consists of 15 residues. Trimming stripped 1 base from V and 0 bases from J, with 8 bases between. Germline V gene data show CDR1 as SGHRS and CDR2 as YFSETQ. DNA of the CDR3: TGCGCCAGCAGCTTGTCAGGGGTCTCTGGAAACACCATATATTTT. As protein: CASSLSGVSGNTIYF.

CDR3 sequence: CASSESPGGIPTEAFF. The DNA of the CDR3 is TGTGCCAGCAGTGAATCTCCTGGGGGGATTCCGACTGAAGCTTTCTTT. The chain recombines TRBV2 with TRBJ1-1; D may be TRBD1 (5 bases). This CDR3 spans 16 amino acids. Trimming cost V 2 bases and J 5 bases, with 18 bases left between them. The germline V gene encodes CDR1 SNHLY and CDR2 FYNNEI.

This clone came up a few times. The chain links TRBV7-2 to TRBJ1-2; D is unresolved. The CDR3 totals 14 residues. V was pared by 1 base and J by 1 base, with 7 bases between. CDR1 is SGHTA, CDR2 FQGNSA, per germline. CDR3 sequence (DNA): TGTGCCAGCAGCTTAGTCTACCATAACTATGGCTACACCTTC. It encodes CASSLVYHNYGYTF. Together with reference TRBV7-2 and TRBJ1-2, the CDR3 gives the full variable domain: GAGVSQSPSNKVTEKGKDVELRCDPISGHTALYWYRQSLGQGLEFLIYFQGNSAPDKSGLPSDRFSAERTGGSVSTLTIQRTQQEDSAVYLCASSLVYHNYGYTFGSGTRLTVV.

The CDR3 region has the DNA TGTGCCAGCAGTATAGGTCCTAACCTGACAGGGCGGAGAGGCTACACCTTC. Translating gives CASSIGPNLTGRRGYTF. V usage is TRBV7-2 and J usage is TRBJ1-2, with TRBD1 matching 7 bases. The CDR3 has 17 residues. Germline trimming cut 6 bases from V and 8 bases from J; bases unmatched to any gene: 21. Germline V lookup: CDR1 SGHTA, CDR2 FQGNSA.

The chain links TRBV6-5 to TRBJ2-7; 7 positions agree with TRBD1. Germline V lookup: CDR1 MNHEY, CDR2 SVGAGI. With V trimmed by 6 bases and J by 0 bases, 5 bases remained unmatched. CDR3 length: 14 amino acids. CDR3 protein: CASSGTAFSYEQYF. Written as DNA, the CDR3 is TGTGCCAGCAGCGGGACAGCCTTCTCCTACGAGCAGTACTTC.

V and J are TRBV7-3 and TRBJ1-2; 7 bases align to TRBD1. This CDR3 region has 14 residues. The J segment lost 4 bases and the V segment lost 6 bases, leaving 8 bases of the junction unmatched. Germline CDR1 SGHTA, CDR2 FQGTGA. CDR3 nucleotides: TGTGCCAGCAGACCCGGGGGACAGCTCTATGGCTACACCTTC. Amino acids: CASRPGGQLYGYTF.

The chain joins TRBV2 to TRBJ2-7, with D perhaps matching TRBD2 (5 bases). The V end was cut by 4 bases, the J end by 3 bases, with 19 bases between. Germline CDR1 reads SNHLY; CDR2 reads FYNNEI. The CDR3 runs 16 residues. CDR3 in DNA: TGTGCCAGCAGTGTATCGTCTGGAGGTTTCCTCTACGAGCAGTACTTC. Its translation: CASSVSSGGFLYEQYF.

This chain's CDR3 is CASSRLVNTGELFF. CDR3 coding DNA: TGTGCCAGCAGTCGACTCGTTAACACCGGGGAGCTGTTTTTT. V usage is TRBV6-4 and J usage is TRBJ2-2; D gene ambiguous. Germline V CDR1 and CDR2: MRHNA, SNTAGT. V lost 5 bases to trimming and J lost 2 bases, with 9 bases between them. The CDR3 contains 14 residues.

The chain recombines TRBV27 with TRBJ2-1, with TRBD2 identical over 13 bases. Trimming removed 2 bases from V and 8 bases from J; junction bases left unmatched: 3. The CDR3 totals 15 residues. Germline V gene data show CDR1 as MNHEY and CDR2 as SMNVEV (reference sequence). CDR3 bases: TGTGCCAGCAGTTTAACTAGCGGGGGGGGTTATGAGCAGTTCTTC. It yields the protein CASSLTSGGGYEQFF.

The V call is TRBV6-6, the J call TRBJ2-5, with D unclear. The V and J ends lost 10 bases and 5 bases respectively, with 5 bases between them. Germline V gives CDR1 MNHNY, CDR2 SVGAGI (reference sequence). This CDR3 has 9 residues. The CDR3 spells CAIGETQYF. CDR3 coding DNA: TGTGCCATCGGGGAGACCCAGTACTTC.

The chain recombines TRBV19 with TRBJ1-4; TRBD1 matches at 7 bases. The CDR3 spans 15 residues. Trimming took 11 bases from V and 8 from J; bases not matched to a gene: 17. Per germline, CDR1 LNHDA and CDR2 SQIVND (reference sequence). The CDR3 DNA is TGTGCCGCCAAACCGAGGGGGCAGCCTACCGAAAAACTGTTTTTT. Amino acid sequence: CAAKPRGQPTEKLFF.

The CDR3 nucleotides are TGTGCCAGTAGTATGTCAGGTATCTATGGCTACACCTTC. It encodes CASSMSGIYGYTF. The chain has TRBV19 and TRBJ1-2; D unclear. The V end lost 3 bases, the J end lost 4 bases, and 9 bases lay between the germline ends. The CDR3 is 13 amino acids. Per germline, CDR1 LNHDA and CDR2 SQIVND (reference sequence).

J is TRBJ1-4 and V is TRBV14; no clear D. V shed 0 bases and J shed 0 bases, with 11 bases lying between them. CDR3 length equals 17 residues. Per the germline V gene, CDR1 is SGHDN and CDR2 is FVKESK. The CDR3 here is CASSQDSGLATNEKLFF. The CDR3 bases are TGTGCCAGCAGCCAAGATTCCGGGTTAGCAACTAATGAAAAACTGTTTTTT.